A selection of T cell receptor beta chains follows, all from one sample in a study of vaccination and CD4 T cells after COVID-19. TCRdb re-analysed the PCR reads in MiXCR, keeping a single row per CDR3 protein. This table holds 25,000 to 30,000 distinct CDR3 sequences, 50% found once. Specimen: CD4+ T cells from blood, collected about 7 months after SARS-CoV-2 vaccination. The receptor source for this set is a human donor who had recovered from COVID-19. Both conserved end residues are part of each CDR3. The D gene is left open where the match is weak. Expanded clones are given a class, and other clones once, few, many or no size at all.

.,.,TRBV19,TRBJ1-1,CASRTSNTEAFF,TGTGCCAGTAGGACATCGAACACTGAAGCTTTCTTT
few,.,TRBV6-1,TRBJ2-7,CATRVYEQYF,TGTGCCACCAGGGTTTACGAGCAGTACTTC
.,TRBD1,TRBV15,TRBJ1-2,CATRRAWGRGSSFPGYTF,TGTGCCACCAGAAGAGCATGGGGCAGGGGGTCGTCATTCCCGGGCTACACCTTC
few,TRBD1,TRBV6-1,TRBJ1-1,CASSPGQGAGEAFF,TGTGCCAGCAGTCCCGGACAGGGGGCGGGTGAAGCTTTCTTT
.,.,TRBV12-3/TRBV12-4,TRBJ1-1,CASSLGSQAGTEAFF,TGTGCCAGCAGTCTAGGGTCCCAGGCCGGCACTGAAGCTTTCTTT
.,.,TRBV19,TRBJ2-3,CASRPLWEPTDTQYF,TGTGCCAGTAGACCTCTGTGGGAACCCACAGATACGCAGTATTTT
.,.,TRBV7-2,TRBJ2-7,CASSLSREQYF,TGTGCCAGCAGCTTGTCCCGCGAGCAGTACTTC
.,.,TRBV7-2,TRBJ1-5,CASSLEIGLVNQPQHF,TGTGCCAGCAGCTTAGAAATAGGTTTGGTGAATCAGCCCCAGCATTTT
once,.,TRBV7-8,TRBJ2-3,CASNSGRRADTQYF,TGTGCCAGCAACTCTGGTCGTAGGGCAGATACGCAGTATTTT
few,.,TRBV7-2,TRBJ2-5,CASSQRGSQETQYF,TGTGCCAGCAGCCAGAGGGGGTCCCAAGAGACCCAGTACTTC
.,TRBD1,TRBV6-1,TRBJ2-7,CASRPGQGYEQYF,TGTGCCAGCAGGCCGGGACAGGGCTACGAGCAGTACTTC
.,TRBD2,TRBV7-3,TRBJ2-3,CASSLASGTTDTQYF,TGTGCCAGCAGCTTAGCTAGCGGGACCACAGATACGCAGTATTTT
.,TRBD1,TRBV7-2,TRBJ2-7,CASSSRLGQGLIPEQYF,TGTGCCAGCAGCTCTAGACTAGGACAGGGGTTGATTCCCGAGCAGTACTTC
few,.,TRBV19,TRBJ1-5,CASSHEGYSNQPQHF,TGTGCCAGTAGTCACGAGGGATATAGCAATCAGCCCCAGCATTTT
.,TRBD1,TRBV5-4,TRBJ1-2,CASSLDRGGYTF,TGTGCCAGCAGCTTGGACAGGGGTGGCTACACCTTC
.,TRBD2,TRBV20-1,TRBJ2-7,CSADRGLATYEQYF,TGCAGTGCTGACCGCGGACTAGCTACCTACGAGCAGTACTTC
.,.,TRBV20-1,TRBJ1-1,CSADDSRAVNTEAFF,TGCAGTGCCGACGACTCGAGGGCCGTGAACACTGAAGCTTTCTTT
.,.,TRBV5-1,TRBJ2-7,CASSLTFSSYEQYF,TGCGCCAGCAGCTTGACGTTTAGCTCCTACGAGCAGTACTTC
.,TRBD1,TRBV7-8,TRBJ2-7,CASSLGGQTLGEQYF,TGTGCCAGCAGCTTAGGGGGACAGACCCTAGGCGAGCAGTACTTC
.,.,TRBV2,TRBJ1-2,CASRQLYGYTF,TGTGCCAGTCGACAGCTCTATGGCTACACCTTC
.,TRBD1,TRBV19,TRBJ2-7,CASSMTGTYEQYF,TGTGCCAGTAGTATGACAGGGACATACGAGCAGTACTTC
few,TRBD2,TRBV28,TRBJ2-1,CASITGGSDEQFF,TGTGCCAGCATTACCGGCGGGAGCGATGAGCAGTTCTTC
.,.,TRBV7-2,TRBJ2-3,CASVMDRLTDTQYF,TGTGCCAGCGTAATGGACAGACTCACAGATACGCAGTATTTT
.,.,TRBV19,TRBJ1-1,CASAPRVNTEAFF,TGTGCCAGCGCCCCGAGAGTGAACACTGAAGCTTTCTTT
once,TRBD2,TRBV7-9,TRBJ2-2,CASRQGPGLAMRSNTGELFF,TGTGCCAGCAGGCAAGGACCGGGACTAGCGATGAGGTCGAACACCGGGGAGCTGTTTTTT
.,TRBD2,TRBV15,TRBJ2-1,CATSRDRRLAGEGYFNEQFF,TGTGCCACCAGCAGAGATAGGAGGCTAGCGGGAGAAGGGTACTTCAATGAGCAGTTCTTC
.,TRBD2,TRBV7-2,TRBJ2-3,CASSLIGTRGSDTQYF,TGTGCCAGCAGCTTAATTGGGACTAGAGGGTCAGATACGCAGTATTTT
.,.,TRBV7-3,TRBJ2-3,CASSQGSDTQYF,TGTGCCAGCAGCCAAGGCTCAGATACGCAGTATTTT
.,.,TRBV28,TRBJ2-2,CASSLFTGPPGGELFF,TGTGCCAGCAGTTTATTTACAGGGCCACCGGGCGGGGAGCTGTTTTTT
medium-sized,.,TRBV15,TRBJ2-1,CATSGEITGANNEQFF,TGTGCCACCAGCGGCGAAATAACCGGGGCCAACAATGAGCAGTTCTTC
.,.,TRBV14,TRBJ1-5,CASSTVSGNQPQHF,TGTGCCAGCAGCACGGTTTCGGGCAATCAGCCCCAGCATTTT
few,TRBD1,TRBV10-3,TRBJ1-1,CATAGQLNTEAFF,TGTGCCACCGCGGGACAGTTGAACACTGAAGCTTTCTTT
few,.,TRBV20-1,TRBJ2-2,CSARPRRGRTGELFF,TGCAGTGCCCGTCCTAGGAGGGGGAGGACCGGGGAGCTGTTTTTT
.,.,TRBV9,TRBJ1-1,CASSATADTEAFF,TGTGCCAGCAGCGCCACGGCGGACACTGAAGCTTTCTTT
few,TRBD2,TRBV27,TRBJ2-1,CASSTGLAGIREQFF,TGTGCCAGCAGTACTGGACTAGCGGGAATTCGAGAGCAGTTCTTC
.,TRBD2,TRBV20-1,TRBJ2-7,CSAPGLAETEQYF,TGCAGTGCGCCGGGACTAGCGGAAACCGAGCAGTACTTC
.,TRBD2,TRBV28,TRBJ2-7,CASSVSGSPPYEQYF,TGTGCCAGCAGCGTAAGCGGGAGCCCCCCCTACGAGCAGTACTTC
.,TRBD1,TRBV28,TRBJ1-2,CASSFGTGNDGYTF,TGTGCCAGCAGTTTCGGGACAGGGAACGATGGCTACACCTTC
few,TRBD1,TRBV20-1,TRBJ1-2,CSAGGQDRYGYTF,TGCAGTGCTGGGGGACAGGATCGCTATGGCTACACCTTC
.,.,TRBV28,TRBJ1-5,CASSWGVGTNQPQHF,TGTGCCAGCAGTTGGGGGGTAGGGACCAATCAGCCCCAGCATTTT
few,TRBD2,TRBV7-6,TRBJ2-1,CASSETLAGAYNEQFF,TGTGCCAGCAGCGAAACTCTAGCGGGAGCCTACAATGAGCAGTTCTTC
.,.,TRBV6-4,TRBJ2-7,CASKKGSYEQYF,TGTGCCAGCAAAAAGGGGTCCTACGAGCAGTACTTC
.,TRBD2,TRBV19,TRBJ2-4,CASSEGLDGIQYF,TGTGCCAGTAGCGAGGGACTAGATGGCATTCAGTACTTC
.,TRBD2,TRBV27,TRBJ2-1,CASSHPWVAGAYNEQFF,TGTGCCAGCAGTCATCCTTGGGTAGCGGGAGCCTACAATGAGCAGTTCTTC
few,.,TRBV7-3,TRBJ2-2,CASSLTRAGELFF,TGTGCCAGCAGCTTAACTCGGGCCGGGGAGCTGTTTTTT
.,TRBD1,TRBV20-1,TRBJ2-7,CSARDRQGSYEQYF,TGCAGTGCTAGAGATCGACAGGGGAGCTACGAGCAGTACTTC
.,TRBD1,TRBV2,TRBJ2-5,CASSEQDREETQYF,TGTGCCAGCAGTGAACAGGACAGGGAGGAGACCCAGTACTTC
few,TRBD1,TRBV24-1,TRBJ2-3,CATGTASTDTQYF,TGTGCCACCGGGACAGCGAGCACAGATACGCAGTATTTT
.,TRBD2,TRBV4-3,TRBJ2-1,CASSQGSGEGNEQFF,TGCGCCAGCAGCCAAGGCAGCGGGGAGGGGAATGAGCAGTTCTTC